This entry lists 9 T cell receptor beta chains sequenced from one sample in a study of CD8 T cells in ankylosing spondylitis. TCRdb re-called the 5' RACE reads through MiXCR, storing one row per CDR3 protein. The sample records about 25,000 distinct CDR3 sequences, just over 2.5% being singletons. Sequences were obtained from blood, either unsorted or a sorted T cell fraction (not recorded which). Receptor source: a female donor with ankylosing spondylitis or in good health (not recorded which).

This clonotype was detected ten times or more. The rearrangement uses TRBV9 and TRBJ1-2; D is perhaps TRBD1 (6 bases). Germline assignment: CDR1 SGDLS and CDR2 YYNGEE. V shed 1 base and J shed 3 bases, with 13 bases lying between them. This CDR3 is 15 amino acids long. CDR3 loop: CASSVTDSQYYGYTF. In DNA, the CDR3 is TGTGCCAGCAGCGTAACGGACAGCCAATACTATGGCTACACCTTC.

This clonotype showed up many times. The chain uses TRBV9 and TRBJ2-1; 11 bases are a match to TRBD2. Trimming removed 3 bases from V and 9 bases from J; junction bases left unmatched: 8. This CDR3 has 15 residues. Germline CDR1 SGDLS, CDR2 YYNGEE. CDR3 amino acids: CASSGLAGGVGEQFF. CDR3 coding DNA: TGTGCCAGCAGCGGCCTAGCGGGGGGTGTAGGTGAGCAGTTCTTC.

This clonotype has ten or more counts. The chain recombines TRBV9 with TRBJ2-7; 7 nucleotides line up with TRBD1. With 3 bases clipped from V and 0 bases from J, the junction kept 6 bases outside the gene matches. This CDR3 has 15 amino acids. Per germline, CDR1 SGDLS and CDR2 YYNGEE. The CDR3, as DNA: TGTGCCAGCAGCGCCTCCGGGACAGTCTCCTACGAGCAGTACTTC. This gives the protein CASSASGTVSYEQYF.

This clonotype was observed at least ten times. The V gene is TRBV9, the J gene TRBJ2-3; 9 positions agree with TRBD1. V was pared by 0 bases and J by 0 bases, with 11 bases of the junction left unmatched. There are 19 residues in the CDR3. Germline V gene sequence: CDR1 SGDLS, CDR2 YYNGEE. The CDR3, as DNA: TGTGCCAGCAGCGTAGTAGGAAACCGTGGGACAGGGAGCACAGATACGCAGTATTTT. It is translated as CASSVVGNRGTGSTDTQYF. Drawing the rest from reference TRBV9 and TRBJ2-3, the complete variable domain is DSGVTQTPKHLITATGQRVTLRCSPRSGDLSVYWYQQSLDQGLQFLIQYYNGEERAKGNILERFSAQQFPDLHSELNLSSLELGDSALYFCASSVVGNRGTGSTDTQYFGPGTRLTVL.

There are many counts of this clonotype. This chain joins TRBV9 and TRBJ2-3; D uncertain. Trimming cost V 0 bases and J 3 bases, with 14 bases left between them. The CDR3 is made up of 16 amino acids. Germline V gives CDR1 SGDLS, CDR2 YYNGEE. Here the CDR3 DNA reads TGTGCCAGCAGCGTAGGAGCTTCGCGGAGAACAGATACGCAGTATTTT. This gives the protein CASSVGASRRTDTQYF.

This clonotype was seen ten or more times. The chain has TRBV9 and TRBJ2-3; D ambiguous. V dropped 6 bases and J dropped 2 bases, with 7 bases sitting between them. Germline lookup yields CDR1 SGDLS and CDR2 YYNGEE. The CDR3 extends over 12 amino acids. This chain's CDR3 is CASTKNTDTQYF. CDR3 nucleotides: TGTGCCAGCACAAAGAACACAGATACGCAGTATTTT.

The chain joins TRBV9 to TRBJ1-1, with D tentatively TRBD1 (6 bases). Germline V lookup: CDR1 SGDLS, CDR2 YYNGEE. This CDR3 region has 14 residues. With 3 bases removed from V and 4 bases from J, the gap between germline ends came to 13 bases. The CDR3 spells CASSGTTQGTEAFF. As DNA, the CDR3 is TGTGCCAGCAGCGGTACTACACAGGGCACTGAAGCTTTCTTT.

This clonotype was counted many times. This rearrangement joins TRBV9 to TRBJ1-1; D is unclear. The CDR3 is 16 amino acids. Trimming left V 3 bases short and J 0 bases short, with 15 bases between. CDR1 and CDR2 from the germline V gene are SGDLS and YYNGEE. As DNA, the CDR3 is TGTGCCAGCAGCGCGCAGATTACTTTCATGAACACTGAAGCTTTCTTT. Protein product: CASSAQITFMNTEAFF. The complete variable domain, with remaining parts taken from reference TRBV9 and TRBJ1-1, reads DSGVTQTPKHLITATGQRVTLRCSPRSGDLSVYWYQQSLDQGLQFLIQYYNGEERAKGNILERFSAQQFPDLHSELNLSSLELGDSALYFCASSAQITFMNTEAFFGQGTRLTVV.

This clonotype has a count of ten or more. The J gene is TRBJ2-3, the V gene TRBV9; 7 bases are shared with TRBD2. This CDR3 has 14 amino acids. The V gene's germline CDR1 is SGDLS and CDR2 YYNGEE. V shed 5 bases and J 8 bases; nucleotides not matched to a gene: 11. The CDR3 nucleotides are TGTGCCAGCAGTCCTACCCTAGCGGTTCTTACGCAGTATTTT. It is translated as CASSPTLAVLTQYF. The whole variable domain, remainder taken from reference TRBV9 and TRBJ2-3, is DSGVTQTPKHLITATGQRVTLRCSPRSGDLSVYWYQQSLDQGLQFLIQYYNGEERAKGNILERFSAQQFPDLHSELNLSSLELGDSALYFCASSPTLAVLTQYFGPGTRLTVL.